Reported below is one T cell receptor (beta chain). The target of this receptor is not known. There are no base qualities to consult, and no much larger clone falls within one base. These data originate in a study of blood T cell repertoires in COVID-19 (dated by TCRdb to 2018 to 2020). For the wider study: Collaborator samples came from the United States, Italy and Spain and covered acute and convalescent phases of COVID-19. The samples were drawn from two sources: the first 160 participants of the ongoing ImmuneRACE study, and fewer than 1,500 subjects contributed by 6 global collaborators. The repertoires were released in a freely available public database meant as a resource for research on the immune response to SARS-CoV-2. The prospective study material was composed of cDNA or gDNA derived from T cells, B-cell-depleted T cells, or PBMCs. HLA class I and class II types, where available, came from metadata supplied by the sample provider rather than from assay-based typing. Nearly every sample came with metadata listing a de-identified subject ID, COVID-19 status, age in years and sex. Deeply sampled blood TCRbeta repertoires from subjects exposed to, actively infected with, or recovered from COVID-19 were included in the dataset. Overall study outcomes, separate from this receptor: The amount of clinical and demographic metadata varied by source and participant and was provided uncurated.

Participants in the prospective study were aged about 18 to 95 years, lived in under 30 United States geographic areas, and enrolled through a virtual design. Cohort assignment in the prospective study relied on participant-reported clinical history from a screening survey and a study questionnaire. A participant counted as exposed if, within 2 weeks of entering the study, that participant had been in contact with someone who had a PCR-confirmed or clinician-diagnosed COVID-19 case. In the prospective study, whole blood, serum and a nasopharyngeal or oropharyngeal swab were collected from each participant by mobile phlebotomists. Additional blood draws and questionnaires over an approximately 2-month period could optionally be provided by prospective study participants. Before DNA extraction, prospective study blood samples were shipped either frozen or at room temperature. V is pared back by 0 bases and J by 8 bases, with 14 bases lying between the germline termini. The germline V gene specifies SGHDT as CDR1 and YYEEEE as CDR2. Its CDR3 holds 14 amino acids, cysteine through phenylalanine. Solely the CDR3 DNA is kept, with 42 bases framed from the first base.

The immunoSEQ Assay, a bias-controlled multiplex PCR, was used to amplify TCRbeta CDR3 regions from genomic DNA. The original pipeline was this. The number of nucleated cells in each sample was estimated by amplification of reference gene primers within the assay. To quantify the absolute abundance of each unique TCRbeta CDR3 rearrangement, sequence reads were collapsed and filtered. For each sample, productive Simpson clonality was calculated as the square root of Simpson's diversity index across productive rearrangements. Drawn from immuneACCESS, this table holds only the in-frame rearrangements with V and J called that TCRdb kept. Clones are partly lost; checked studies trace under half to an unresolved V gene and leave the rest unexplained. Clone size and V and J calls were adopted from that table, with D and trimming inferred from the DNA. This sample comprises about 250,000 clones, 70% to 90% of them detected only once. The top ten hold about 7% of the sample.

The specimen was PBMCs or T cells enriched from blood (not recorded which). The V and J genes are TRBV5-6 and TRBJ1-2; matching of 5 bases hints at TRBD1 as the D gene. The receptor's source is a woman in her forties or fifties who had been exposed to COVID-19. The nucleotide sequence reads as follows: TGTGCCAGCAGCTTGGAAGGCAGGGATTACGGCTACACCTTC. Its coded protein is CASSLEGRDYGYTF. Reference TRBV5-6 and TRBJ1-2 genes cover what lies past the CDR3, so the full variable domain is DAGVTQSPTHLIKTRGQQVTLRCSPKSGHDTVSWYQQALGQGPQFIFQYYEEEERQRGNFPDRFSGHQFPNYSSELNVNALLLGDSALYLCASSLEGRDYGYTFGSGTRLTVV.